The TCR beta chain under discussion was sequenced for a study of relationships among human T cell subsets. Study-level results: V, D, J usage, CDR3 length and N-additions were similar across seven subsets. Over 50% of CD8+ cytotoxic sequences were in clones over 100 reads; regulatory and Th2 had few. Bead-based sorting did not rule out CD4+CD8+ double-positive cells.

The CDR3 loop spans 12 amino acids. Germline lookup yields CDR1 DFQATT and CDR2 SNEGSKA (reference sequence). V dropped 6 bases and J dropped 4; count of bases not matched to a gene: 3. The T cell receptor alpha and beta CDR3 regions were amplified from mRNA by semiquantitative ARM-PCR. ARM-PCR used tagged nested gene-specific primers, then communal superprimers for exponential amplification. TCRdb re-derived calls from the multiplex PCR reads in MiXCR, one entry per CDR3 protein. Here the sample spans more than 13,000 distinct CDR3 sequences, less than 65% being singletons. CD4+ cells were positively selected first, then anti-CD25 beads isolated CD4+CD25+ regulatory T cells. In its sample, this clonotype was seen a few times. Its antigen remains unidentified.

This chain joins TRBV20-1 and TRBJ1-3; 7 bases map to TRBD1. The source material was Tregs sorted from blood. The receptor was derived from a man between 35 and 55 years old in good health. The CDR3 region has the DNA TGCAGTGCCGGGACAGACGGAAACACCATATATTTT. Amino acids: CSAGTDGNTIYF.